Listed here is a single T cell receptor (beta chain). Germline assignment: CDR1 MDHEN and CDR2 SYDVKM. The CDR3 spans 15 residues. The V and J ends lost 5 bases and 5 bases, in that order; junction bases with no gene match: 11. Participants had their cohort set by participant-reported clinical history. This specimen comes from a study of blood T cell repertoires in COVID-19. Authors' analysis steps: Amplified reference gene primers provided the basis for estimating nucleated cell counts. Here immunoSEQ multiplex PCR was the method, and the copy in TCRdb shows in-frame clones only, minus some. The V and J calls and clone size were taken over from that table, and D and trimming were inferred from the DNA. Found here are about 300,000 clones, around nine tenths of them singletons; the top ten hold 0.9% to 1.2%.

Input material: PBMCs or T cells enriched from blood (not recorded which). This receptor was taken from a woman aged 25 to 39 who had recovered from COVID-19. The gene calls are TRBV28 and TRBJ1-2; 7 nucleotides align to TRBD1. In nucleotides, the CDR3 is TGTGCCAGCAGTCCAGCAAGCGACAGGGTGTATGGCTACACCTTC. It is translated as CASSPASDRVYGYTF.